These 2 T cell receptor beta chains were sequenced from one sample in a study of T-cell reconstitution after alpha-beta-depleted transplantation in children (dated by TCRdb to 2016 to 2018). This specimen's treatment or condition label, interpreted: allogeneic hematopoietic cell transplantation with graft depleted of TCRalphabeta T cells and CD19 B cells. The protocol used for the library was PCR. This sample was sequenced with an Illumina HiSeq 2500. TCR library preparation used molecular barcoding, with unique molecular identifiers applied to normalize quantification of the TCRbeta repertoire. Using fastp at Q25 and MiXCR, TCRdb reprocessed the public reads and kept productive beta chains. Under each unique CDR3 protein, matching rows form one entry showing the most common genes and DNA. This sample gives some 140,000 distinct CDR3 sequences in total; around a tenth of them show up just once. The ten largest account for 24% of the sample.

The sample in question was PBMCs, mostly from graft donor cells, obtained 180 days after TCRalphabeta/CD19-depleted stem cell transplant. These receptor sequences come from a girl under three years old who had a stem cell transplant for combined immunodeficiency, so the T cells may come from the graft donor.

This clonotype was found a few times. V and J are TRBV20-1 and TRBJ1-5; tentatively, D is TRBD1 (5 bases). Trimming shortened V by 0 bases and J by 3 bases, and 18 bases separated the two germline ends. The CDR3 is 17 residues long. Germline V gene data show CDR1 as DFQATT and CDR2 as SNEGSKA (reference sequence). CDR3 loop: CSAREARRGTSNQPQHF. In DNA, the CDR3 is TGCAGTGCTAGAGAGGCTAGGAGGGGAACCTCCAATCAGCCCCAGCATTTT.

This clonotype has a handful of counts. J is TRBJ2-7 and V is TRBV20-1; 7 bases align to TRBD2. The junction had 5 bases not matched to a gene; V was cut back by 5 bases and J by 1 base. The germline CDR1 and CDR2 sequences are DFQATT and SNEGSKA (reference sequence). The CDR3 spans 13 residues. In DNA form, the CDR3 reads TGCAGTGCTCGGGGGAGGGGTTCCTACGAGCAGTACTTC. It codes for CSARGRGSYEQYF.